This T cell receptor (beta chain) was captured by sequencing in a study of cytomegalovirus exposure and HLA in healthy donors. Study-level findings and limits: In a later analysis, V- and J-gene trimming of beta chains associated with a DCLRE1C missense variant, replicated independently. Donor immune exposure was known only as CMV serostatus. The study flagged around 150 TCR beta chains as cytomegalovirus-associated.

With respect to this clone: The antigen remains undetermined.

The V gene lost 4 bases and the J gene lost 6 bases, with 10 bases spanning the gap. Germline V gives CDR1 MNHNS, CDR2 SASEGT. This CDR3 is built from 13 residues. The PCR made use of 60 Vbeta and 13 Jbeta primers. Here immunoSEQ multiplex PCR was the method, and the copy in TCRdb shows in-frame clones only, minus some. The repertoire shows around 75,000 clones; the top ten hold 4% to 5.5%. The chain combines TRBV6-1 with TRBJ2-1, with D tentatively TRBD1 (6 bases). Sequenced input: PBMCs. The source of this sequence is a man aged 40-49 years in good health and CMV-seronegative. Here the CDR3 DNA reads TGTGCCAGCAGTGCGGAAGGGGGCAATGAGCAGTTCTTC. It encodes CASSAEGGNEQFF.